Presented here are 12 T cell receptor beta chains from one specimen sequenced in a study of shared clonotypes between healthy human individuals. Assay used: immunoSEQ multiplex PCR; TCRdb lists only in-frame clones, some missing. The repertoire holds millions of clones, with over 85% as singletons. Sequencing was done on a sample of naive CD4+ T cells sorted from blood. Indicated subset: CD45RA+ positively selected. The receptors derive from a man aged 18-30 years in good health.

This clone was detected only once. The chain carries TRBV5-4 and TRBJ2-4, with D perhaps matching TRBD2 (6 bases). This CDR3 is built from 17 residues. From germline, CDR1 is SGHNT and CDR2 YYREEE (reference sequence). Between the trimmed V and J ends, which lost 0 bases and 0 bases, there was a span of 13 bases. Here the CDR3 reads CASSLAGSGLAKNIQYF. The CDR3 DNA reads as TGTGCCAGCAGCTTGGCCGGTAGCGGTCTAGCCAAAAACATTCAGTACTTC.

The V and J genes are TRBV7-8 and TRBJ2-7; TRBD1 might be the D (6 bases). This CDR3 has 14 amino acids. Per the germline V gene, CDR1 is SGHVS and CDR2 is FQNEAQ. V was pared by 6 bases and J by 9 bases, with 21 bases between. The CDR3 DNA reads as TGTGCCAGCAGTCTCACTCGGGACAAGGAGTCGCAGTACTTC. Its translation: CASSLTRDKESQYF.

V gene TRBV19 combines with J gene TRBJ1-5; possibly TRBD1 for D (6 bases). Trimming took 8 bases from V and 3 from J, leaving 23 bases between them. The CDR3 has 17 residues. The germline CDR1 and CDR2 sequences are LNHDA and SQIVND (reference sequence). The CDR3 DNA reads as TGTGCCAGTTCCTCGTTAGGGACACAGCCTAACAATCAGCCCCAGCATTTT. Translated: CASSSLGTQPNNQPQHF.

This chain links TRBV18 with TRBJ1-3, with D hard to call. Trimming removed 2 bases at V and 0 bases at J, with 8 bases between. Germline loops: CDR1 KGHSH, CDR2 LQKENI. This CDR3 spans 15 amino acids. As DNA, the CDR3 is TGTGCCAGCTCACCAGGGCCCAACTCTGGAAACACCATATATTTT. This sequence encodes CASSPGPNSGNTIYF.

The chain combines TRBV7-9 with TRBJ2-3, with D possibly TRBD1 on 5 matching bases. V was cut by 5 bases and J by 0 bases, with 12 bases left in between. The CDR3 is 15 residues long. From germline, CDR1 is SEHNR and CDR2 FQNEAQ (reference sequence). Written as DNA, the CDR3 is TGTGCCAGCAGCGCGAGTAGGGGAAGCACAGATACGCAGTATTTT. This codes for CASSASRGSTDTQYF.

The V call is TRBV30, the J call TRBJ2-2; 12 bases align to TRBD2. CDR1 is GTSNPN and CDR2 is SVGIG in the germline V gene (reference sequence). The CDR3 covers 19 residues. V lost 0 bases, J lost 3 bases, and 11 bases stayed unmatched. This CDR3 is CAWSVASGRVWHDTGELFF. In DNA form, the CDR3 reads TGTGCCTGGAGTGTGGCTAGCGGGAGGGTCTGGCATGACACCGGGGAGCTGTTTTTT.

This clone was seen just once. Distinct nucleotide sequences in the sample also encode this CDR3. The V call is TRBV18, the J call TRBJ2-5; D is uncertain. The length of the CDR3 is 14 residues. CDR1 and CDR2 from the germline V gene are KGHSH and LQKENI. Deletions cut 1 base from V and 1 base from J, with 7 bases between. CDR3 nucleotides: TGTGCCAGCTCACCACTCCAGAGCCAAGAGACCCAGTACTTC. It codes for CASSPLQSQETQYF.

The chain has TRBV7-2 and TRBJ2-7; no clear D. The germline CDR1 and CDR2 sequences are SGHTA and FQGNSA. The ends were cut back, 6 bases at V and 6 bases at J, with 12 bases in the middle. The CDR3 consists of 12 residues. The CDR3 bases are TGTGCCAGCAGTCCGAATCCTCGCGAGCAGTACTTC. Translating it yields CASSPNPREQYF.

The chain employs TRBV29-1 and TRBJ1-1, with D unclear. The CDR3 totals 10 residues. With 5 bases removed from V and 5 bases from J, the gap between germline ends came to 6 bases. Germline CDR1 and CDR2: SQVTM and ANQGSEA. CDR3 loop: CSVMGTEAFF. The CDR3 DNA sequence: TGCAGCGTTATGGGGACTGAAGCTTTCTTT.

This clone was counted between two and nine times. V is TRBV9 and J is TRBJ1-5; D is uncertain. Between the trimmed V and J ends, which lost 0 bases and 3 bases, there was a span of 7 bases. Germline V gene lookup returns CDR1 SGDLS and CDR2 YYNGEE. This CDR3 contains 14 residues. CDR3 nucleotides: TGTGCCAGCAGCGTAGGGCCGTCCAATCAGCCCCAGCATTTT. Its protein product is CASSVGPSNQPQHF.

CDR3 in DNA: TGTGCCAGCAGCCAAGAGACAGGGGGTAATTCACCCCTCCACTTT. This sequence encodes CASSQETGGNSPLHF. The chain couples TRBV4-2 to TRBJ1-6; TRBD1 aligns across 9 bases. The CDR3 is 15 residues long. In germline, CDR1 is LGHNA, CDR2 YNFKEQ. The V and J ends lost 0 bases and 6 bases, in that order; junction bases with no gene match: 0.

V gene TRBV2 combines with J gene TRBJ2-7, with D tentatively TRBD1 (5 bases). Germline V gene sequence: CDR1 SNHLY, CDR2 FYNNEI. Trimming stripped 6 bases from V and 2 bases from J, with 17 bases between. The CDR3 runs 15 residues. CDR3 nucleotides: TGTGCCAGCAGAGACAGCCTGTTGATTACCTACGAGCAGTACTTC. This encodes CASRDSLLITYEQYF. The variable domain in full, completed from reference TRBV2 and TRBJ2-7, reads EPEVTQTPSHQVTQMGQEVILRCVPISNHLYFYWYRQILGQKVEFLVSFYNNEISEKSEIFDDQFSVERPDGSNFTLKIRSTKLEDSAMYFCASRDSLLITYEQYFGPGTRLTVT.